The rows below give T cell receptor beta chains drawn from one sample of a study of cytomegalovirus exposure and HLA in healthy donors. Measured with immunoSEQ multiplex PCR; TCRdb has only the in-frame clones, and not every one. Here the sample spans 200,000 to 250,000 clones, 65% to 85% being singletons. What was sequenced was PBMCs. The receptors were sampled from a woman aged 25 to 39 in good health and CMV-seropositive. CDR3s include the opening cysteine and the closing phenylalanine or tryptophan. The D gene is left open where the match is weak. Clone size is shown for a subset of rows, as once, few, many or a class of expanded clone.

CDR3aa: CASREGGGGTVELFF
CDR3nt: TGTGCCAGCAGAGAAGGGGGAGGTGGGACGGTGGAGCTGTTTTTT
abundance: few
d_gene: -
v_gene: TRBV2
j_gene: TRBJ2-2
len: 15

CDR3aa: CASTSAGGSEQYF
CDR3nt: TGTGCCAGCACGTCTGCCGGGGGAAGCGAGCAGTACTTC
abundance: -
d_gene: -
v_gene: TRBV6-6
j_gene: TRBJ2-7
len: 13

CDR3aa: CAWSPNPQGGAEAFF
CDR3nt: TGTGCCTGGAGTCCAAACCCACAGGGTGGGGCTGAAGCTTTCTTT
abundance: -
d_gene: -
v_gene: TRBV30
j_gene: TRBJ1-1
len: 15

CDR3aa: CASTPGLAAIPPYEQYF
CDR3nt: TGTGCCAGCACCCCGGGACTAGCCGCCATTCCGCCCTACGAGCAGTACTTC
abundance: -
d_gene: TRBD2
v_gene: TRBV6-4
j_gene: TRBJ2-7
len: 17

CDR3aa: CASMADNLSPQHF
CDR3nt: TGTGCCAGCATGGCAGACAATTTATCGCCCCAGCATTTT
abundance: few
d_gene: -
v_gene: TRBV6-5
j_gene: TRBJ1-5
len: 13

CDR3aa: CSVEGPYTEAFF
CDR3nt: TGCAGCGTTGAGGGGCCCTACACTGAAGCTTTCTTT
abundance: -
d_gene: -
v_gene: TRBV29-1
j_gene: TRBJ1-1
len: 12

CDR3aa: CASSLAGVAGSNEQFF
CDR3nt: TGTGCCAGCAGCTTAGCAGGGGTAGCGGGGTCCAATGAGCAGTTCTTC
abundance: -
d_gene: TRBD2
v_gene: TRBV7-9
j_gene: TRBJ2-1
len: 16

CDR3aa: CASSSRTGGNEKLFF
CDR3nt: TGTGCCAGCAGCTCCAGGACAGGGGGTAATGAAAAACTGTTTTTT
abundance: once
d_gene: TRBD1
v_gene: TRBV13
j_gene: TRBJ1-4
len: 15

CDR3aa: CASSYGRSNYGYTF
CDR3nt: TGTGCCAGCAGTTACGGGCGCTCTAACTATGGCTACACCTTC
abundance: -
d_gene: -
v_gene: TRBV6-5
j_gene: TRBJ1-2
len: 14

CDR3aa: CASSQDEQAANYGYTF
CDR3nt: TGTGCCAGCAGCCAAGATGAACAGGCAGCTAACTATGGCTACACCTTC
abundance: many
d_gene: -
v_gene: TRBV4-2
j_gene: TRBJ1-2
len: 16

CDR3aa: CATSSGGVTEAFF
CDR3nt: TGTGCCACCAGCAGTGGAGGGGTCACTGAAGCTTTCTTT
abundance: -
d_gene: -
v_gene: TRBV15
j_gene: TRBJ1-1
len: 13

CDR3aa: CASTEGRTEAFF
CDR3nt: TGCGCCAGCACCGAGGGTCGCACTGAAGCTTTCTTT
abundance: -
d_gene: -
v_gene: TRBV4-1
j_gene: TRBJ1-1
len: 12

CDR3aa: CSAIFSYEQYF
CDR3nt: TGCAGTGCTATATTCTCCTACGAGCAGTACTTC
abundance: -
d_gene: -
v_gene: TRBV20-1
j_gene: TRBJ2-7
len: 11

CDR3aa: CSVEGRGPEGYTF
CDR3nt: TGCAGCGTTGAGGGCAGGGGGCCGGAAGGCTACACCTTC
abundance: -
d_gene: TRBD1
v_gene: TRBV29-1
j_gene: TRBJ1-2
len: 13

CDR3aa: CASSLPGTSFGTREETQYF
CDR3nt: TGCGCCAGCAGCTTGCCCGGGACTAGCTTCGGGACCAGAGAAGAGACCCAGTACTTC
abundance: -
d_gene: TRBD2
v_gene: TRBV5-1
j_gene: TRBJ2-5
len: 19

CDR3aa: CASSPAQGETNEKLFF
CDR3nt: TGTGCCAGCAGCCCCGCTCAGGGGGAGACTAATGAAAAACTGTTTTTT
abundance: -
d_gene: TRBD1
v_gene: TRBV28
j_gene: TRBJ1-4
len: 16

CDR3aa: CASSFEGYGYEQYF
CDR3nt: TGTGCCAGCAGTTTTGAAGGTTACGGCTACGAGCAGTACTTC
abundance: -
d_gene: -
v_gene: TRBV28
j_gene: TRBJ2-7
len: 14

CDR3aa: CASSPTGDYYGYTF
CDR3nt: TGTGCCAGCAGCCCAACAGGGGATTACTATGGCTACACCTTC
abundance: -
d_gene: TRBD1
v_gene: TRBV14
j_gene: TRBJ1-2
len: 14

CDR3aa: CASSLSGFGNIQYF
CDR3nt: TGCGCCAGCAGCTTGAGCGGGTTTGGAAACATTCAGTACTTC
abundance: -
d_gene: -
v_gene: TRBV5-1
j_gene: TRBJ2-4
len: 14

CDR3aa: CASSVSAGTGSYEQYF
CDR3nt: TGTGCCAGCAGCGTCTCCGCCGGGACAGGGTCCTACGAGCAGTACTTC
abundance: -
d_gene: TRBD1
v_gene: TRBV9
j_gene: TRBJ2-7
len: 16

CDR3aa: CASSYRTSGSYEQFF
CDR3nt: TGTGCCAGCAGTTACAGGACTAGCGGGAGCTATGAGCAGTTCTTC
abundance: -
d_gene: TRBD2
v_gene: TRBV6-5
j_gene: TRBJ2-1
len: 15

CDR3aa: CASSRYSNQPQHF
CDR3nt: TGTGCCAGCAGTCGTTATAGCAATCAGCCCCAGCATTTT
abundance: -
d_gene: -
v_gene: TRBV6-1
j_gene: TRBJ1-5
len: 13

CDR3aa: CASSFRQDRAEAFF
CDR3nt: TGTGCCAGCAGCTTCCGCCAGGACAGGGCGGAAGCTTTCTTT
abundance: -
d_gene: TRBD1
v_gene: TRBV5-4
j_gene: TRBJ1-1
len: 14

CDR3aa: CASSARLGGDQPQHF
CDR3nt: TGTGCCAGCAGCGCGAGGCTGGGAGGGGATCAGCCCCAGCATTTT
abundance: -
d_gene: -
v_gene: TRBV7-2
j_gene: TRBJ1-5
len: 15

CDR3aa: CASSSPATYNEQFF
CDR3nt: TGTGCCAGCAGTTCCCCCGCGACCTACAATGAGCAGTTCTTC
abundance: once
d_gene: -
v_gene: TRBV27
j_gene: TRBJ2-1
len: 14

CDR3aa: CAWSAQQLYGYTF
CDR3nt: TGTGCCTGGAGTGCGCAGCAGCTCTATGGCTACACCTTC
abundance: -
d_gene: -
v_gene: TRBV30
j_gene: TRBJ1-2
len: 13

CDR3aa: CASSQLTGGRNQPQHF
CDR3nt: TGCGCCAGCAGCCAACTGACAGGGGGCCGCAATCAGCCCCAGCATTTT
abundance: -
d_gene: TRBD1
v_gene: TRBV4-1
j_gene: TRBJ1-5
len: 16

CDR3aa: CASSPPWGWDEKLFF
CDR3nt: TGTGCCAGCAGCCCCCCTTGGGGATGGGATGAAAAACTGTTTTTT
abundance: few
d_gene: -
v_gene: TRBV14
j_gene: TRBJ1-4
len: 15

CDR3aa: CASSYSGPQYF
CDR3nt: TGTGCCAGCAGCTACTCGGGACCCCAGTACTTC
abundance: -
d_gene: -
v_gene: TRBV7-2
j_gene: TRBJ2-7
len: 11

CDR3aa: CASSSAGSYNEQFF
CDR3nt: TGCGCCAGCAGCTCCGCCGGGAGCTACAATGAGCAGTTCTTC
abundance: -
d_gene: -
v_gene: TRBV5-1
j_gene: TRBJ2-1
len: 14

CDR3aa: CASSTSSSHEQFF
CDR3nt: TGTGCCAGCAGCACATCAAGTTCGCATGAGCAGTTCTTC
abundance: -
d_gene: -
v_gene: TRBV9
j_gene: TRBJ2-1
len: 13

CDR3aa: CASSKVGTGYGYTF
CDR3nt: TGTGCCAGCAGCAAGGTTGGGACAGGTTATGGCTACACCTTC
abundance: -
d_gene: TRBD1
v_gene: TRBV28
j_gene: TRBJ1-2
len: 14

CDR3aa: CASKEQGNTEAFF
CDR3nt: TGCGCCAGCAAAGAACAGGGTAACACTGAAGCTTTCTTT
abundance: -
d_gene: -
v_gene: TRBV10-1
j_gene: TRBJ1-1
len: 13

CDR3aa: CASSLIRNAYEQYF
CDR3nt: TGTGCCAGCAGCTTAATCCGAAATGCCTACGAGCAGTACTTC
abundance: -
d_gene: -
v_gene: TRBV7-8
j_gene: TRBJ2-7
len: 14

CDR3aa: CASGGREQFF
CDR3nt: TGTGCCAGTGGGGGGCGAGAGCAGTTCTTC
abundance: once
d_gene: -
v_gene: TRBV5-6
j_gene: TRBJ2-1
len: 10

CDR3aa: CASSLERRGTEAFF
CDR3nt: TGTGCCAGCAGCTTAGAGCGTCGGGGCACTGAAGCTTTCTTT
abundance: -
d_gene: -
v_gene: TRBV11-2
j_gene: TRBJ1-1
len: 14

CDR3aa: CASSSQGARGYTF
CDR3nt: TGCGCCAGCAGTTCCCAGGGGGCGCGTGGCTACACCTTC
abundance: -
d_gene: TRBD1
v_gene: TRBV10-1
j_gene: TRBJ1-2
len: 13